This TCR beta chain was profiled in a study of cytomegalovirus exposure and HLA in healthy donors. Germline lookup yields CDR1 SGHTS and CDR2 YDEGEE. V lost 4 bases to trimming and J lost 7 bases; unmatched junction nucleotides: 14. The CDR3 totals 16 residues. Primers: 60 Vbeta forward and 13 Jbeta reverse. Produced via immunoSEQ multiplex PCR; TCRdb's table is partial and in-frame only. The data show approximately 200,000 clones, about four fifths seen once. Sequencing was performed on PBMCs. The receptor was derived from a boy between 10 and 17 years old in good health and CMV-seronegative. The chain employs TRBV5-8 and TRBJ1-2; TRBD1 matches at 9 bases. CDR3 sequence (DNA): TGTGCCAGCAGCCAATTCCAGGGACAGGGAGGCGGTGGCTACACCTTC. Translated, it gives CASSQFQGQGGGGYTF.